This is a list of T cell receptor beta chains from one sample in a study of cytomegalovirus exposure and HLA in healthy donors. Produced via immunoSEQ multiplex PCR; TCRdb's table is partial and in-frame only. The sample records roughly 98,000 clones, 75% to 80% being singletons. The sample comprised PBMCs. These receptors were obtained from a female donor in good health and CMV-seronegative. CDR3s include the opening cysteine and the closing phenylalanine or tryptophan. The D gene is left open where the match is weak. Clone sizes are given selectively: once, few, many, or a class where the clone is expanded.

TGTGCCAGTACCCCAGCGGCTGGGGGCTACACCTTC CASTPAAGGYTF . TRBV19 . TRBJ1-2
TGCAGCGTACTGGAGACTGAGCAGTTCTTC CSVLETEQFF . TRBV29-1 few TRBJ2-1
TGTGCCAGCAGCTGTTTTAATTCAGACACTGAAGCTTTCTTT CASSCFNSDTEAFF . TRBV5-4 . TRBJ1-1
TGTGCCAGCAGTCCACCCGGACTGGGGGGGCTAACTAGCAATCAGCCCCAGCATTTT CASSPPGLGGLTSNQPQHF . TRBV28 . TRBJ1-5
TGTGCCAGCACTGTATTTCCGCGGAACACCGGGGAGCTGTTTTTT CASTVFPRNTGELFF . TRBV27 few TRBJ2-2
TGTGCCAGCAGCATTAAGGGGCTCCGGGGGGAGGAGACCCAGTACTTC CASSIKGLRGEETQYF TRBD2 TRBV9 . TRBJ2-5
TGTGCCAGCAGCTGGGGAGTCGCGGGAGCGCGGTACTTC CASSWGVAGARYF TRBD2 TRBV7-2 . TRBJ2-5
TGTGCCAGCAGTTTAATTTCAGGGGGCAATCAGCCCCAGCATTTT CASSLISGGNQPQHF . TRBV28 once TRBJ1-5
TGTGCCAGCAGCTTTTTAGCCAGTTCTAACTACGAGCAGTACTTC CASSFLASSNYEQYF . TRBV11-2 . TRBJ2-7
TGTGCCAGCAGCACCTGGACAGTACCTCAGTACTTC CASSTWTVPQYF . TRBV7-2 . TRBJ2-7
TGTGCCAGCAGTTCTCCCGGGACAGGCAACTACGAGCAGTACTTC CASSSPGTGNYEQYF TRBD1 TRBV27 . TRBJ2-7
TGTTCCAGCAGCTTAGGTGGGACAGTCAATTCACCCCTCCACTTT CSSSLGGTVNSPLHF TRBD1 TRBV7-9 . TRBJ1-6
TGTGCCAGCAGTTCCCGCGACAGGCGCTCTGGAAACACCATATATTTT CASSSRDRRSGNTIYF . TRBV6-5 . TRBJ1-3
TGTGCCAGCAACCCTGTAGCGGGGACCCCCTCCGAGCAGTACTTC CASNPVAGTPSEQYF TRBD2 TRBV13 . TRBJ2-7
TGTGCCAGCAGCTTCCAGGGTGGCGCCCGTGAGCAGTTCTTC CASSFQGGAREQFF . TRBV7-2 once TRBJ2-1
TGTGCCAGTAGTACTTTAGCGGGAATGGGGAATGAGCAGTTCTTC CASSTLAGMGNEQFF TRBD2 TRBV19 . TRBJ2-1
TGCGCCAGCAGGTGGGAGGGGGGGAATTATGGCTACACCTTC CASRWEGGNYGYTF . TRBV23-1 . TRBJ1-2
TGTGCCAGTACCCACCTGGGGGCGCTAGATCAGCCCCAGCATTTT CASTHLGALDQPQHF . TRBV19 . TRBJ1-5
TGTGCCAGCAGCAAAAACAGGGAGTCTGGAGGCTACACCTTC CASSKNRESGGYTF . TRBV7-2 . TRBJ1-2
TGTGCCAGCCGCCTCAGTTTCGACTCCTACGAGCAGTACTTC CASRLSFDSYEQYF . TRBV27 . TRBJ2-7
TGTGCCAACAGCTACGGCCGGGAGGACACTGAAGCTTTCTTT CANSYGREDTEAFF . TRBV5-5 . TRBJ1-1
TGTGCTAGCAGCCGCAAGACAGGGGGCGCGGGGGAGCTGTTTTTT CASSRKTGGAGELFF TRBD1 TRBV7-7 . TRBJ2-2
TGTGCTAGCAGCTTAAGTTTTACAGGGGTCGAGTCTAAGTACTTC CASSLSFTGVESKYF TRBD1 TRBV7-7 . TRBJ2-5
TGTGCCAGCAGCTTTGGGACTAGCGGAGCCTCCTACAATGAGCAGTTCTTC CASSFGTSGASYNEQFF . TRBV12-1 . TRBJ2-1
TGTGCCACCCACGGCAGGGTTTACACTGAAGCTTTCTTT CATHGRVYTEAFF . TRBV2 once TRBJ1-1
TGTGCCAGCAGTGAACGGCTGGCAGGGGACTATGGCTACACCTTT CASSERLAGDYGYTF . TRBV25-1 few TRBJ1-2
TGTGCCAGCACCACCCCCGGTGGCACCATATATTTT CASTTPGGTIYF . TRBV28 . TRBJ1-3
TGTGCCAGCAGCCGTTTGCTAGCGGGGAGCACAGATACGCAGTATTTT CASSRLLAGSTDTQYF TRBD2 TRBV11-2 few TRBJ2-3
TGTGCCATCGCCGACAGGGTCCTAGCCGGGGAGCTGTTTTTT CAIADRVLAGELFF TRBD1 TRBV28 . TRBJ2-2
TGCAGCGTTGGGGATGAACTAGCGGGCCCGAGCTCCTACGAGCAGTACTTC CSVGDELAGPSSYEQYF TRBD2 TRBV29-1 . TRBJ2-7
TGTGCCAGCAGCTTTGCGATGGGGGGTAGTGAAAAACTGTTTTTT CASSFAMGGSEKLFF . TRBV7-9 few TRBJ1-4
TGTGCCATCAAAAGTAGTCTCTCCTACGAGCAGTACTTC CAIKSSLSYEQYF . TRBV10-3 . TRBJ2-7
TGTGCTAGCAGCTTCCTAGCGGGAGGAGGGAACACCGGGGAGCTGTTTTTT CASSFLAGGGNTGELFF TRBD2 TRBV7-7 . TRBJ2-2
TGTGCCAGGACCATGGAAGGGGCAGCGCCTGACGCCGAGCAGTACTTC CARTMEGAAPDAEQYF . TRBV19 once TRBJ2-7
TGTGCCAGCTCACAGGACAGGGGTTTGATACAGCCCCAGCATTTT CASSQDRGLIQPQHF TRBD1 TRBV18 . TRBJ1-5
TGCGCCAGCACCAGCGGGAGGGTTTACCAAGAGACCCAGTACTTC CASTSGRVYQETQYF TRBD2 TRBV10-1 once TRBJ2-5
TGTGCCAGCGAGGGACTAGCGAGAATCTTGAATGAGCAGTTCTTC CASEGLARILNEQFF TRBD2 TRBV6-5 . TRBJ2-1
TGTGCCAGCGGTTCTAGCGGGAGGGCCTCCTACAATGAGCAGTTCTTC CASGSSGRASYNEQFF TRBD2 TRBV7-9 once TRBJ2-1
TGTGCCAGCAGCTCACGCGGGGGCGGGGGTCGCTCTGGGGCCAACGTCCTGACTTTC CASSSRGGGGRSGANVLTF . TRBV7-9 . TRBJ2-6
TGTGCCAGCAGCTTAGACTCAGGGGACATCTACAATGAGCAGTTCTTC CASSLDSGDIYNEQFF . TRBV11-2 . TRBJ2-1
TGTGCCATCCAGGACAGGGTAAGAGATTCACCCCTCCACTTT CAIQDRVRDSPLHF TRBD1 TRBV10-3 . TRBJ1-6
TGTGCCAGCAGTTTATCTGGGGGGGCGCCCACTGAAGCTTTCTTT CASSLSGGAPTEAFF . TRBV27 . TRBJ1-1
TGTGCCAGCAGCTTAGGAGGGGGACAGATGAACACTGAAGCTTTCTTT CASSLGGGQMNTEAFF TRBD1 TRBV13 . TRBJ1-1
TGTGCCAGCAGTGGACGACGAGGAGACAGAAGCTCCTACAATGAGCAGTTCTTC CASSGRRGDRSSYNEQFF . TRBV27 . TRBJ2-1
TGTGCCAGCGCAGGGGTACCGAATGGTAACTATGGCTACACCTTC CASAGVPNGNYGYTF . TRBV28 . TRBJ1-2
TGCGCCAGCAGCGTCCAGGGGGCAACTAATGAAAAACTGTTTTTT CASSVQGATNEKLFF TRBD1 TRBV5-1 . TRBJ1-4
TGTGCCAGCAGCCGAGGGGGGGGTACTAACTCCTACAATGAGCAGTTCTTC CASSRGGGTNSYNEQFF . TRBV7-2 few TRBJ2-1
TGTGCCAGCAGCTTGGAGGTTGGTGGAGGGCAGTACTTC CASSLEVGGGQYF . TRBV11-3 . TRBJ2-7
TGTGCCAGCAGCGCCGAGGGCAGGGAGGGATACTATGGCTACACCTTC CASSAEGREGYYGYTF . TRBV9 once TRBJ1-2
TGTGCTAGCAGCTTGGCTAGCGGGAGCCTGAGCTCCTACAATGAGCAGTTCTTC CASSLASGSLSSYNEQFF TRBD2 TRBV7-7 . TRBJ2-1
TGTGCCAGCAGCTTAGTGGGGACTAGCGGGGGTTTCTACAATGAGCAGTTCTTC CASSLVGTSGGFYNEQFF TRBD2 TRBV7-2 . TRBJ2-1
TGTGCCAGCAACCTCCCGGGACAGACAACGCAGTATTTT CASNLPGQTTQYF TRBD1 TRBV6-6 . TRBJ2-3
TGTGCCAGCAGCTCCAGGGCTCCTGGTCCCTACAATGAGCAGTTCTTC CASSSRAPGPYNEQFF . TRBV7-8 few TRBJ2-1
TGTGCCAGCAGCCAACGGTACACCGGGGAGCTGTTTTTT CASSQRYTGELFF . TRBV5-4 . TRBJ2-2
TGCGCCAGCAGCCCTTCCCTTATCGCGGCATTCTCGAACACTGAAGCTTTCTTT CASSPSLIAAFSNTEAFF . TRBV4-1 . TRBJ1-1
TGTGCCAGCTCACCACCCGGGAACTATGGCTACACCTTC CASSPPGNYGYTF . TRBV18 . TRBJ1-2
TGCGCCAGCAGCTTGCTAACCAACTACAATGAGCAGTTCTTC CASSLLTNYNEQFF . TRBV5-1 few TRBJ2-1
TGTGCCAGCAGTAGTGAAACGGGAGGCACTGAAGCTTTCTTT CASSSETGGTEAFF . TRBV6-6 once TRBJ1-1
TGTGCCAGCTCACCCAATCTACAGGGGTCCCTCCACTTT CASSPNLQGSLHF TRBD1 TRBV18 . TRBJ1-6